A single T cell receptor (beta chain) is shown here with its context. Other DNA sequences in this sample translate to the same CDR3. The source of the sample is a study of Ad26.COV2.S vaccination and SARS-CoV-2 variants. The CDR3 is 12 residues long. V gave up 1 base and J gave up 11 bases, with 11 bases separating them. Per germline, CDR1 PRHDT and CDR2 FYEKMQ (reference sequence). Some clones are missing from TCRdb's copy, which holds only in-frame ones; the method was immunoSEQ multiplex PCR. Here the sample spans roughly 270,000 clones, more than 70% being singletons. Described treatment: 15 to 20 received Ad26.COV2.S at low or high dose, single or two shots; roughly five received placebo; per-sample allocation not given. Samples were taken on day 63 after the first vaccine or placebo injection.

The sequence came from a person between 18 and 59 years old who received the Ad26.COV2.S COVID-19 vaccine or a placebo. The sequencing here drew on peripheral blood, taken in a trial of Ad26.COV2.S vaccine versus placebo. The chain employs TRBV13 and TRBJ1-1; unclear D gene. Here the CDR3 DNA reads TGTGCCAGCAGCTTAGAGGGTACCGAGGCTTTCTTT. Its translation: CASSLEGTEAFF.